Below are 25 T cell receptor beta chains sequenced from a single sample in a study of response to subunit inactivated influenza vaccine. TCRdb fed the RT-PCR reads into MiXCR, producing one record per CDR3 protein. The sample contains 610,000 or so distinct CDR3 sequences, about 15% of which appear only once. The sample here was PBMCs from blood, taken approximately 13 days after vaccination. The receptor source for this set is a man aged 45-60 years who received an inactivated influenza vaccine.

This chain's CDR3 is CASSGTGGAGANVLTF. The CDR3 coding sequence is TGTGCCAGCAGTGGTACAGGCGGTGCTGGGGCCAACGTCCTGACTTTC. This sequence joins TRBV6-1 and TRBJ2-6; possible D gene TRBD1, 5 bases. The germline V gene encodes CDR1 MNHNS and CDR2 SASEGT. CDR3 length: 16 amino acids. Deletions cut 4 bases from V and 2 bases from J, with 12 bases between.

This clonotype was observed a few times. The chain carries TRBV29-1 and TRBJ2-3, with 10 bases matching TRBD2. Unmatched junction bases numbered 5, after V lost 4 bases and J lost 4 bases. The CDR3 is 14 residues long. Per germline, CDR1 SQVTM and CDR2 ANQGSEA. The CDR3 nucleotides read TGCAGCGTTGTTCTAGCGGGAGTCCCAGATACGCAGTATTTT. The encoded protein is CSVVLAGVPDTQYF.

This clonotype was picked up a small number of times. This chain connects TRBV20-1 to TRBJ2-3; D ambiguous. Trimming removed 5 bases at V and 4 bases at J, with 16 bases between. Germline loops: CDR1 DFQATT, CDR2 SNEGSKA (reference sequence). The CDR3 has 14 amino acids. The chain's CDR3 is CSASPPVRPDTQYF. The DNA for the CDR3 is TGCAGTGCTTCCCCCCCCGTGCGGCCAGATACGCAGTATTTT.

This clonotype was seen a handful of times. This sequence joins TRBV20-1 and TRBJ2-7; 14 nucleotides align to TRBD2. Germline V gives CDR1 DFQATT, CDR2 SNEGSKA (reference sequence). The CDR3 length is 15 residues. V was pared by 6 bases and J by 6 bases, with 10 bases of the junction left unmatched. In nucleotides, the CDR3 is TGCAGTGCCACGGGACTAGCGGGAGTCCGTGGCGAGCAGTACTTC. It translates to CSATGLAGVRGEQYF.

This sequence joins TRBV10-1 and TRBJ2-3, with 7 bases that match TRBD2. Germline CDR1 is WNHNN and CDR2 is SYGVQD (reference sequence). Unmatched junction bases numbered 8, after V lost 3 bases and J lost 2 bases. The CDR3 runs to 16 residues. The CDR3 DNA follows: TGCGCCAGCAGTGATCGGCGGGAGACCTACACAGATACGCAGTATTTT. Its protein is CASSDRRETYTDTQYF.

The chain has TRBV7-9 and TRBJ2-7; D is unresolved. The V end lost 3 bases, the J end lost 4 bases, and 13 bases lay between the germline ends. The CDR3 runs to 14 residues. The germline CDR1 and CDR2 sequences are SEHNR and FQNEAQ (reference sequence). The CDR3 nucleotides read TGTGCCAGCAGCTTGATGCTTTCCCCTTACGAGCAGTACTTC. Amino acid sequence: CASSLMLSPYEQYF. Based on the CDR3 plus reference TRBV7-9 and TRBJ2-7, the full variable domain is DTGVSQNPRHKITKRGQNVTFRCDPISEHNRLYWYRQTLGQGPEFLTYFQNEAQLEKSRLLSDRFSAERPKGSFSTLEIQRTEQGDSAMYLCASSLMLSPYEQYFGPGTRLTVT.

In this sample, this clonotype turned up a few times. The CDR3 sequence: CASSPTSGRASETQYF. Written as DNA, the CDR3 is TGTGCCAGCAGCCCGACTAGCGGGAGGGCCTCGGAGACCCAGTACTTC. This rearrangement joins TRBV6-2 or TRBV6-3 to TRBJ2-5, with 14 bases identical to TRBD2. The J segment lost 5 bases and the V segment lost 6 bases, leaving 8 bases of the junction unmatched. From germline, CDR1 is MNHEY and CDR2 SVGEGT. CDR3 size: 16 residues.

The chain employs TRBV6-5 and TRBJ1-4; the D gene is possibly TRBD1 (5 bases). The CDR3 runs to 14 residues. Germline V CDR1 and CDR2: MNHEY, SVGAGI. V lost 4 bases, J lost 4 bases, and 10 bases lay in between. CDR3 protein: CASSSEGNNEKLFF. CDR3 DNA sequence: TGTGCCAGCAGTTCAGAGGGGAATAATGAAAAACTGTTTTTT.

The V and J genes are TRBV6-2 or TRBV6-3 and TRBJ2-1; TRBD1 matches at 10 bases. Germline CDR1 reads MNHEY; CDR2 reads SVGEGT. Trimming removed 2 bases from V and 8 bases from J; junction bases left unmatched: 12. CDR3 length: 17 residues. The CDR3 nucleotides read TGTGCCAGCAGTTACCCCCCCGGGACAGGGGCGGTAGATGAGCAGTTCTTC. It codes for CASSYPPGTGAVDEQFF.

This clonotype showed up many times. CDR3 sequence (DNA): TGCAGCGTTGTTAGCGGGGGGGACAATGAGCAGTTCTTC. This translates into CSVVSGGDNEQFF. The chain recombines TRBV29-1 with TRBJ2-1, with 11 bases aligning to TRBD2. Trimming cost V 4 bases and J 5 bases; bases outside gene matches: 1. Germline V gene sequence: CDR1 SQVTM, CDR2 ANQGSEA. CDR3 length: 13 residues.

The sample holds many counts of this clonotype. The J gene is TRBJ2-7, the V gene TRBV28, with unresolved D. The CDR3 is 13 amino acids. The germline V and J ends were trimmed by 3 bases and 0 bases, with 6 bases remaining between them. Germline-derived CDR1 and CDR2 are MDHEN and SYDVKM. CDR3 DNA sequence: TGTGCCAGCAGTTTGAGTAACTCCTACGAGCAGTACTTC. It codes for CASSLSNSYEQYF.

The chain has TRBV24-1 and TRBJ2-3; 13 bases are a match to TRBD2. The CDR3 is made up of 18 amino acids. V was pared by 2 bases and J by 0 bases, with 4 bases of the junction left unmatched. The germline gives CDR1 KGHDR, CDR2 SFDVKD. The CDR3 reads CATSDSGLAGVSTDTQYF. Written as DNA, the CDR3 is TGTGCCACCAGTGATTCAGGACTAGCGGGAGTGAGCACAGATACGCAGTATTTT.

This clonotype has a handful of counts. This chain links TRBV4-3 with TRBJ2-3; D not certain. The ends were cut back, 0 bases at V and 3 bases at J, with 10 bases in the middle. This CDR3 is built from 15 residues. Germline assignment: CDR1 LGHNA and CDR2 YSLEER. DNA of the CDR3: TGCGCCAGCAGCCAAGATCATTCGGAGACAGATACGCAGTATTTT. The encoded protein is CASSQDHSETDTQYF.

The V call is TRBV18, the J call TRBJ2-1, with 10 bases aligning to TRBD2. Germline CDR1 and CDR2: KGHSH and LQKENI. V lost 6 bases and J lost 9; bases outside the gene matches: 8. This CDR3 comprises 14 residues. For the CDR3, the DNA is TGTGCCAGCTCCCAAGCGGGAGGGCCCAGTGAGCAGTTCTTC. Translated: CASSQAGGPSEQFF. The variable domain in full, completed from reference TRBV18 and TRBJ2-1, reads NAGVMQNPRHLVRRRGQEARLRCSPMKGHSHVYWYRQLPEEGLKFMVYLQKENIIDESGMPKERFSAEFPKEGPSILRIQQVVRGDSAAYFCASSQAGGPSEQFFGPGTRLTVL.

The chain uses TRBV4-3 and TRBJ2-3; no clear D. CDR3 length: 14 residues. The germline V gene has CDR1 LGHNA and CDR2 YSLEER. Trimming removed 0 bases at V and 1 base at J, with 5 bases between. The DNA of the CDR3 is TGCGCCAGCAGCCAAGAACTACGCACAGATACGCAGTATTTT. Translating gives CASSQELRTDTQYF.

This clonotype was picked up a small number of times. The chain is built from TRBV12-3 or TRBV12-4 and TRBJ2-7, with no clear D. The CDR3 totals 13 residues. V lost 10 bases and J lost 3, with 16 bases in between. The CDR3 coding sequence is TGTGCCACCCGAGGTGTAGGAGACTACGAGCAGTACTTC. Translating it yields CATRGVGDYEQYF.

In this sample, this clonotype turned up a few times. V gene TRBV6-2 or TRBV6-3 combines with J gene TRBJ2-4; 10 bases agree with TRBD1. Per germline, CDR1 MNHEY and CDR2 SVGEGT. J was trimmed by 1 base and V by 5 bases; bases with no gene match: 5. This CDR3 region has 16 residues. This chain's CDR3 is CASSLRDRGAKNIQYF. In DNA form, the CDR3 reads TGTGCCAGCAGTCTCCGGGACAGGGGTGCCAAAAACATTCAGTACTTC.

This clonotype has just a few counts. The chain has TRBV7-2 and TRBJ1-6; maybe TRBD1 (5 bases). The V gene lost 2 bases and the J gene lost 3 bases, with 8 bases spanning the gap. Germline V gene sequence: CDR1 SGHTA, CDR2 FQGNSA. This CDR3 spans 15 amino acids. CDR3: CASSLSGHYNSPLHF. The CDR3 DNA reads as TGTGCCAGCAGCTTATCTGGACACTATAATTCACCCCTCCACTTT.

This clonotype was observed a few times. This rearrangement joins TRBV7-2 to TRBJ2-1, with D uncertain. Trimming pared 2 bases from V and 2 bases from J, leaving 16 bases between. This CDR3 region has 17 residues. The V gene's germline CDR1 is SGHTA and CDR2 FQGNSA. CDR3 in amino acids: CASSLRETRTAYNEQFF. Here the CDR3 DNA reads TGTGCCAGCAGCTTACGTGAAACCCGGACGGCCTACAATGAGCAGTTCTTC.

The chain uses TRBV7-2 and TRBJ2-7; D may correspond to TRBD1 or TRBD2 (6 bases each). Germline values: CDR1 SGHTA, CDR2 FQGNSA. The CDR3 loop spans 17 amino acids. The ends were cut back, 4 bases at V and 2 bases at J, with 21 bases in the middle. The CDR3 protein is CASSSGRIGGHTYEQYF. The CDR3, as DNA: TGTGCCAGCAGCTCGGGACGAATAGGGGGGCATACCTACGAGCAGTACTTC.

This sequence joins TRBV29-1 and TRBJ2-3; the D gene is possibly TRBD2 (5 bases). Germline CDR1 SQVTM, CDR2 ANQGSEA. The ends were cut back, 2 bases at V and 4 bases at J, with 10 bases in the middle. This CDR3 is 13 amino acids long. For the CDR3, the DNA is TGCAGCGTTGAAATTACTAGTGCAGATACGCAGTATTTT. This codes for CSVEITSADTQYF.

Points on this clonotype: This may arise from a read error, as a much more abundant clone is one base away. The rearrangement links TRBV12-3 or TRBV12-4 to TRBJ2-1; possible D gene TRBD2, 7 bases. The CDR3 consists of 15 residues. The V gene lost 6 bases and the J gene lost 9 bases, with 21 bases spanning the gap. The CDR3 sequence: CASRPTGGGGGEQFF. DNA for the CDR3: TGTGCCAGCAGACCTACAGGCGGGGGAGGGGGTGAGCAGTTCTTC.

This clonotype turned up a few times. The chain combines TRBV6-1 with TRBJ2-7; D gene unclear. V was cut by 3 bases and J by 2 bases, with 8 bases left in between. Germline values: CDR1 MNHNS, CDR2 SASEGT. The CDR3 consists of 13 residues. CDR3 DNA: TGTGCCAGCAGTGACCGAGCTACCTACGAGCAGTACTTC. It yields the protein CASSDRATYEQYF.

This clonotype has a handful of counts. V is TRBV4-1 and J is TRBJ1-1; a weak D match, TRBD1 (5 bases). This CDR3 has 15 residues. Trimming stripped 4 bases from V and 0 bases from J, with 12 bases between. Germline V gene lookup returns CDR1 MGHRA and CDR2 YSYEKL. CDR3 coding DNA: TGCGCCAGCAGCCTCCTGGGACGGATGAACACTGAAGCTTTCTTT. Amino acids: CASSLLGRMNTEAFF.

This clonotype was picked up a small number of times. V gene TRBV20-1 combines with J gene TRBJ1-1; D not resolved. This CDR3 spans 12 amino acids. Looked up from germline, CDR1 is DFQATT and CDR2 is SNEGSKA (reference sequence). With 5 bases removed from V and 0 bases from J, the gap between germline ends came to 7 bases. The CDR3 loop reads CSAETLNTEAFF. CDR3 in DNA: TGCAGTGCTGAGACACTGAACACTGAAGCTTTCTTT.